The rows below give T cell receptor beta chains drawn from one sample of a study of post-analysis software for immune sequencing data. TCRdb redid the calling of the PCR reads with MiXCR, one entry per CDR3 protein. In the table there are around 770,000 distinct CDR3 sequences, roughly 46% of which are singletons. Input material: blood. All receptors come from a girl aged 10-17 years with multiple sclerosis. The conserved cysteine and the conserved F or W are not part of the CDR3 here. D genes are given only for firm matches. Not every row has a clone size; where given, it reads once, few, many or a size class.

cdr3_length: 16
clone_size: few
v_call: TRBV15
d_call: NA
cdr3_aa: ATSTRPTHQSTNEKLF

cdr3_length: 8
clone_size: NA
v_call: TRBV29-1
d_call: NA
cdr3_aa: SVGGKRQF

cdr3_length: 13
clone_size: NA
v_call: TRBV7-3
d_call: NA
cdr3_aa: ASSLNGRAQETQY

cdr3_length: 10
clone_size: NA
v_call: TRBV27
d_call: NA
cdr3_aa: AGGQGLDTQY

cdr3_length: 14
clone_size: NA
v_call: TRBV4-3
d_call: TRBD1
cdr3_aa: ASSQDGQVSTDTQY

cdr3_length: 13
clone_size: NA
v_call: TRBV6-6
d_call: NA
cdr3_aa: ASSEIGGVDYGYT

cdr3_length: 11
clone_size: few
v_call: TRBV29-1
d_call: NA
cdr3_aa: SVVPGSSYEQY

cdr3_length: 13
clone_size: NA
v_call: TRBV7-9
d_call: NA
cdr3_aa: ASSLAYGTHNEQF

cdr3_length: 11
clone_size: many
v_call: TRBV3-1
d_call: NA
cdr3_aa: ASSQGGADTQY

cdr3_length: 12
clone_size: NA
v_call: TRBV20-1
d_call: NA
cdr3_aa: SADSGTSTDTQY

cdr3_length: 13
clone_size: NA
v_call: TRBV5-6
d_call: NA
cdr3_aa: ASSPGAYYTDTQY

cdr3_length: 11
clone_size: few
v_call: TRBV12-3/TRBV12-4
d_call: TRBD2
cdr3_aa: ASSFRLADEQF

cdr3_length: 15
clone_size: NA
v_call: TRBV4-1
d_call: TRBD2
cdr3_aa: ASSQDPGTSGTDTQY

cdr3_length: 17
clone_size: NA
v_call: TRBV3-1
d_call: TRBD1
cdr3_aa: ASSQEAAGGLSGANVLT

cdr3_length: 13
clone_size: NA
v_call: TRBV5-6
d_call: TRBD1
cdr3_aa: ASSLDRTNTGELF

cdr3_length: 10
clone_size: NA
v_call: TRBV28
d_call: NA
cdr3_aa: ASSYASYEQY

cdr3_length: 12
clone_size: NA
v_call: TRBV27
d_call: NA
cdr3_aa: ASSKIPSSYEQY

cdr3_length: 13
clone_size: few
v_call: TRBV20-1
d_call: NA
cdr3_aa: SARVPVGGYNEQF

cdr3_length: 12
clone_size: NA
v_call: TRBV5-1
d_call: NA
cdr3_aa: ASSGNGDRGPLH

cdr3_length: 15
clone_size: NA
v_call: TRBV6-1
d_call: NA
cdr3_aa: ASSDPILGQKYNEQF

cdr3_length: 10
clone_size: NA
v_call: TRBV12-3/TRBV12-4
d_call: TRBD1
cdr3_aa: ASSTTGVEQY

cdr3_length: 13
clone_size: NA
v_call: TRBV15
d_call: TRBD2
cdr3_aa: AIPTGAGTSGEQF

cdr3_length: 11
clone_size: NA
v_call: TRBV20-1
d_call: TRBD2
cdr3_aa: SAGPAGNYEQY

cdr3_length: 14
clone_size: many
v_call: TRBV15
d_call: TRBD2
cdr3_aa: ATSRGTSGGGETQY

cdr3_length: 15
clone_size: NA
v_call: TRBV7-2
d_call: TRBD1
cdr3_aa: ASSIVGDRMGGETQY

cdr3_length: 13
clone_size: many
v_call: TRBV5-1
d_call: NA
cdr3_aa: ASSLGPGAGGTQY

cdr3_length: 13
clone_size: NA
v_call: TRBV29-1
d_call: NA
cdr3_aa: SVGLRDSGANVLT

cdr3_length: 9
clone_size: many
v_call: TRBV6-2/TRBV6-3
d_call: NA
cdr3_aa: ASSIGDTQY

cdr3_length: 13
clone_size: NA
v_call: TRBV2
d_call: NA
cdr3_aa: ASSEARSSYNEQF

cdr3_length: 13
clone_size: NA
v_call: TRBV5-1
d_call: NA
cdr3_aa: ASSLGAVLTDTQY